Listed below are T cell receptor beta chains from one sample, sequenced in a study of early T cells in non-severe SARS-CoV-2 infection. From the 5' RACE reads, TCRdb called clonotypes with MiXCR, one entry per CDR3 protein. In the table there are 65,000 to 80,000 distinct CDR3 sequences, about 13% of which are singletons. The sequencing sample was made of whole blood. These receptor sequences come from an adult who was a healthcare worker with PCR-confirmed SARS-CoV-2 infection or an uninfected control (not recorded which). Both conserved end residues are part of each CDR3. Each record gives: CDR3 DNA, CDR3 protein, D gene, J gene, clone size, V gene. A D gene is named only where the DNA matches it firmly. Clone size appears in some rows only: once, few, many, or a class for an expanded clone.

CDR3 DNA: TGTGCCAGCAGCCCGGGACTAGCGGGGGCGGGGACCCAGTACTTC
CDR3 protein: CASSPGLAGAGTQYF
D gene: TRBD2
J gene: TRBJ2-5
clone size: many
V gene: TRBV12-3/TRBV12-4

CDR3 DNA: TGCGCAACCTCGCGGGGGGATCCAGGCACAGATACGCAGTATTTT
CDR3 protein: CATSRGDPGTDTQYF
D gene: TRBD2
J gene: TRBJ2-3
clone size: NA
V gene: TRBV5-1

CDR3 DNA: TGTGCCAGCAGTGACGGAGGGCACTTGAGTGAGACCCAGTACTTC
CDR3 protein: CASSDGGHLSETQYF
D gene: NA
J gene: TRBJ2-5
clone size: many
V gene: TRBV6-1

CDR3 DNA: TGTGCCAGCACCGGGACAGGGCACTATGGCTACACCTTC
CDR3 protein: CASTGTGHYGYTF
D gene: TRBD1
J gene: TRBJ1-2
clone size: NA
V gene: TRBV12-3/TRBV12-4

CDR3 DNA: TGTGCCATCAGAGGGGCCGGGCACAATGAGCAGTTCTTC
CDR3 protein: CAIRGAGHNEQFF
D gene: NA
J gene: TRBJ2-1
clone size: many
V gene: TRBV10-3

CDR3 DNA: TGTGCCAGCAGCTTAAGAGAGACTAGCGGGAGCACATATACGCAGTATTTT
CDR3 protein: CASSLRETSGSTYTQYF
D gene: TRBD2
J gene: TRBJ2-3
clone size: NA
V gene: TRBV11-2

CDR3 DNA: TGTGCCAGCAGCCCCAGATCCGCCACCGGGGAGCTGTTTTTT
CDR3 protein: CASSPRSATGELFF
D gene: NA
J gene: TRBJ2-2
clone size: many
V gene: TRBV7-6

CDR3 DNA: TGTGCCAGCAGCTATTCCATTTTACGGGGGGCAAACACCGGGGAGCTGTTTTTT
CDR3 protein: CASSYSILRGANTGELFF
D gene: NA
J gene: TRBJ2-2
clone size: many
V gene: TRBV11-2

CDR3 DNA: TGTGCTAGTGGTTTGGTACTGGTGCAGCTCCCGGTGGAGCAGTACTTC
CDR3 protein: CASGLVLVQLPVEQYF
D gene: NA
J gene: TRBJ2-7
clone size: many
V gene: TRBV12-5

CDR3 DNA: TGTGCCAGCAGCTTAGTCGGAGAGACCCAGTACTTC
CDR3 protein: CASSLVGETQYF
D gene: NA
J gene: TRBJ2-5
clone size: few
V gene: TRBV11-2

CDR3 DNA: TGCAGTGCTAGAGGACTAGCGGGAGTCGGGCAGTTCTTC
CDR3 protein: CSARGLAGVGQFF
D gene: TRBD2
J gene: TRBJ2-1
clone size: NA
V gene: TRBV20-1

CDR3 DNA: TGTGCCAGTCCGCTTGAAGGGGAGTGGCTGGGCGAGCAGTACTTC
CDR3 protein: CASPLEGEWLGEQYF
D gene: NA
J gene: TRBJ2-7
clone size: few
V gene: TRBV12-3/TRBV12-4

CDR3 DNA: TGTGCCAGCAGTTTAGGGGGATTCCTTAGTGAAAAACTGTTTTTT
CDR3 protein: CASSLGGFLSEKLFF
D gene: NA
J gene: TRBJ1-4
clone size: few
V gene: TRBV27

CDR3 DNA: TGTGCCAGCAGCTTAGACACAGATACGCAGTATTTT
CDR3 protein: CASSLDTDTQYF
D gene: NA
J gene: TRBJ2-3
clone size: many
V gene: TRBV11-3

CDR3 DNA: TGTGCCAGCAGCTCCCGGGACTTAGGACGTAATGAGCAGTTCTTC
CDR3 protein: CASSSRDLGRNEQFF
D gene: NA
J gene: TRBJ2-1
clone size: few
V gene: TRBV7-9

CDR3 DNA: TGTGCCAGCAATCGGCAGGGCACAGATACGCAGTATTTT
CDR3 protein: CASNRQGTDTQYF
D gene: NA
J gene: TRBJ2-3
clone size: many
V gene: TRBV7-2

CDR3 DNA: TGTGCCAGCAGCCCCCACACAGATACGCAGTATTTT
CDR3 protein: CASSPHTDTQYF
D gene: NA
J gene: TRBJ2-3
clone size: many
V gene: TRBV7-9

CDR3 DNA: TGTGCCAGCAGTTCCCCTGGGAGTGGGGGCAATGAGCAGTTCTTC
CDR3 protein: CASSSPGSGGNEQFF
D gene: NA
J gene: TRBJ2-1
clone size: many
V gene: TRBV28

CDR3 DNA: TGTGCCAGCAGTCACACGGGACAGCGAAACACCGGGGAGCTGTTTTTT
CDR3 protein: CASSHTGQRNTGELFF
D gene: TRBD1
J gene: TRBJ2-2
clone size: NA
V gene: TRBV7-8

CDR3 DNA: TGTGCCAGCAGCCCAAACGGACAAAACAATGAGCAGTTCTTC
CDR3 protein: CASSPNGQNNEQFF
D gene: NA
J gene: TRBJ2-1
clone size: NA
V gene: TRBV7-2

CDR3 DNA: TGTGCCAGCAGTTTAAATTTCGGATCCTACGAGCAGTACTTC
CDR3 protein: CASSLNFGSYEQYF
D gene: NA
J gene: TRBJ2-7
clone size: few
V gene: TRBV27

CDR3 DNA: TGCAGCGTTGCTACCGGGACTACCGCACCATACGAGCAGTACTTC
CDR3 protein: CSVATGTTAPYEQYF
D gene: TRBD2
J gene: TRBJ2-7
clone size: NA
V gene: TRBV29-1

CDR3 DNA: TGTGCCAGCAGCCCGGGGAGGGGGCCCTCTGGGGCCAACGTCCTGACTTTC
CDR3 protein: CASSPGRGPSGANVLTF
D gene: NA
J gene: TRBJ2-6
clone size: many
V gene: TRBV11-2

CDR3 DNA: TGTGCCATCAGTGTGGAGGGGCAGGGGATGAATGAGCAGTTCTTC
CDR3 protein: CAISVEGQGMNEQFF
D gene: NA
J gene: TRBJ2-1
clone size: NA
V gene: TRBV10-3

CDR3 DNA: TGTGCCAGCAGTCTGGGACAGGGGGACTACAATGAGCAGTTCTTC
CDR3 protein: CASSLGQGDYNEQFF
D gene: TRBD1
J gene: TRBJ2-1
clone size: NA
V gene: TRBV6-2/TRBV6-3

CDR3 DNA: TGTGCCAAAAGGGAGGTCGCGGGAGATACGCAGTATTTT
CDR3 protein: CAKREVAGDTQYF
D gene: NA
J gene: TRBJ2-3
clone size: few
V gene: TRBV7-9

CDR3 DNA: TGCAGTGCTAGGGATACAGGGGGCTCAAGTGGTTCACCCCTCCACTTT
CDR3 protein: CSARDTGGSSGSPLHF
D gene: TRBD1
J gene: TRBJ1-6
clone size: many
V gene: TRBV20-1

CDR3 DNA: TGTGCCAGTAGTCCGCGAGGCAGGTCCTACGAGCAGTACTTC
CDR3 protein: CASSPRGRSYEQYF
D gene: NA
J gene: TRBJ2-7
clone size: NA
V gene: TRBV19

CDR3 DNA: TGCGCCAGCAGCCAAGGTGGGGTCACTGAAGCTTTCTTT
CDR3 protein: CASSQGGVTEAFF
D gene: NA
J gene: TRBJ1-1
clone size: many
V gene: TRBV10-1

CDR3 DNA: TGTGCCAGCAGTTCACAGGGGGCGGACACCGGGGAGCTGTTTTTT
CDR3 protein: CASSSQGADTGELFF
D gene: TRBD1
J gene: TRBJ2-2
clone size: NA
V gene: TRBV9

CDR3 DNA: TGTGCCAGCAGCGTAGTCGGAGCGGCTCTCGGTGAGCAGTTCTTC
CDR3 protein: CASSVVGAALGEQFF
D gene: NA
J gene: TRBJ2-1
clone size: NA
V gene: TRBV9

CDR3 DNA: TGTGCCAGCAGCGGAAGATTTAACTATGGCTACACCTTC
CDR3 protein: CASSGRFNYGYTF
D gene: NA
J gene: TRBJ1-2
clone size: few
V gene: TRBV5-4

CDR3 DNA: TGCAGCGTTGAGGGACAGGGTTATGGCTACACCTTC
CDR3 protein: CSVEGQGYGYTF
D gene: TRBD1
J gene: TRBJ1-2
clone size: NA
V gene: TRBV29-1

CDR3 DNA: TGTGCCAGCAGCACTGGACAGGGCGTAGGGGAAAAACTGTTTTTT
CDR3 protein: CASSTGQGVGEKLFF
D gene: TRBD1
J gene: TRBJ1-4
clone size: few
V gene: TRBV7-9

CDR3 DNA: TGTGCCAGCAGCCGCTTCCTAGCGGGGGGCACTCCCCAGTCCTACGAGCAGTACTTC
CDR3 protein: CASSRFLAGGTPQSYEQYF
D gene: TRBD2
J gene: TRBJ2-7
clone size: NA
V gene: TRBV14

CDR3 DNA: TGTGCCGGAAGACGGTACTCTGGAAACACCATATATTTT
CDR3 protein: CAGRRYSGNTIYF
D gene: NA
J gene: TRBJ1-3
clone size: many
V gene: TRBV28

CDR3 DNA: TGTGCCAGCAGCTTATCAGGGAGGAATGAGCAGTTCTTC
CDR3 protein: CASSLSGRNEQFF
D gene: NA
J gene: TRBJ2-1
clone size: NA
V gene: TRBV11-2

CDR3 DNA: TGTGCCAGCAGCTCCGTAGCGGGAGGCACCTACAATGAGCAGTTCTTC
CDR3 protein: CASSSVAGGTYNEQFF
D gene: TRBD2
J gene: TRBJ2-1
clone size: many
V gene: TRBV11-2

CDR3 DNA: TGCAGCGTAGCCATGAGGACCGTAAACTATGGCTACACCTTC
CDR3 protein: CSVAMRTVNYGYTF
D gene: NA
J gene: TRBJ1-2
clone size: many
V gene: TRBV29-1

CDR3 DNA: TGTGCCAGCAGTTTTTCAAATTCACCCCTCCACTTT
CDR3 protein: CASSFSNSPLHF
D gene: NA
J gene: TRBJ1-6
clone size: many
V gene: TRBV28

CDR3 DNA: TGTGCCAGTAGTATAACCGGGACAGGGATAGGAGATCAGCCCCAGCATTTT
CDR3 protein: CASSITGTGIGDQPQHF
D gene: TRBD1
J gene: TRBJ1-5
clone size: many
V gene: TRBV19

CDR3 DNA: TGTGTCAGCAGCCTAGGGACAGCTGGTTACGAGCAGTACTTC
CDR3 protein: CVSSLGTAGYEQYF
D gene: TRBD1
J gene: TRBJ2-7
clone size: NA
V gene: TRBV11-2

CDR3 DNA: TGTGCCAGCAGTTCCAATTGGGCCGGCTACACCTTC
CDR3 protein: CASSSNWAGYTF
D gene: NA
J gene: TRBJ1-2
clone size: NA
V gene: TRBV6-2/TRBV6-3

CDR3 DNA: TGTGCCAGCAGCCTAGGGGACAGATTAGTTCAGCCCCAGCATTTT
CDR3 protein: CASSLGDRLVQPQHF
D gene: TRBD1
J gene: TRBJ1-5
clone size: NA
V gene: TRBV6-2/TRBV6-3

CDR3 DNA: TGTGCCAGCAGCTTATGGGCTAGCGGGGGGGTCACCGGGGAGCTGTTTTTT
CDR3 protein: CASSLWASGGVTGELFF
D gene: TRBD2
J gene: TRBJ2-2
clone size: many
V gene: TRBV7-8

CDR3 DNA: TGTGCCAGCAGTTTACGGCGGGGTGTGGATCAGCCCCAGCATTTT
CDR3 protein: CASSLRRGVDQPQHF
D gene: NA
J gene: TRBJ1-5
clone size: few
V gene: TRBV12-3/TRBV12-4

CDR3 DNA: TGCGCCAGCAGCCAGGCACGACTAGCCTACGAGCAGTACTTC
CDR3 protein: CASSQARLAYEQYF
D gene: NA
J gene: TRBJ2-7
clone size: NA
V gene: TRBV4-3

CDR3 DNA: TGCAGCGCCAGGCGGGAGTATGGCTACACCTTC
CDR3 protein: CSARREYGYTF
D gene: NA
J gene: TRBJ1-2
clone size: NA
V gene: TRBV29-1

CDR3 DNA: TGTGCCAGCAGCCCTACTATAACCAGGGGGGAGACCCAGTACTTC
CDR3 protein: CASSPTITRGETQYF
D gene: TRBD1
J gene: TRBJ2-5
clone size: many
V gene: TRBV7-2